This T cell receptor (beta chain) was found in a study of CXCR3-negative and CXCR3-positive naive CD8 T cells. Germline CDR1 and CDR2: MGHRA and YSYEKL. The CDR3 is 17 amino acids. Carrying UMI labels, the TRB cDNA libraries were prepared through 5' RACE. Following a re-call of the 5' RACE reads, TCRdb has one entry per CDR3 protein and lacks DNA. The sample table sets out just under 45,000 distinct CDR3 sequences. Sequencing was done on a sample of memory CD8+ T cells from blood. This TCR was recovered from a human donor in good health. Some clones in this sample may be carry-over from other donors' samples. The V and J genes are TRBV4-1 and TRBJ1-2; lacking DNA, the TRBD1 call made by TCRdb goes unchecked. CDR3: CASSQDPWTGDVYGYTF.